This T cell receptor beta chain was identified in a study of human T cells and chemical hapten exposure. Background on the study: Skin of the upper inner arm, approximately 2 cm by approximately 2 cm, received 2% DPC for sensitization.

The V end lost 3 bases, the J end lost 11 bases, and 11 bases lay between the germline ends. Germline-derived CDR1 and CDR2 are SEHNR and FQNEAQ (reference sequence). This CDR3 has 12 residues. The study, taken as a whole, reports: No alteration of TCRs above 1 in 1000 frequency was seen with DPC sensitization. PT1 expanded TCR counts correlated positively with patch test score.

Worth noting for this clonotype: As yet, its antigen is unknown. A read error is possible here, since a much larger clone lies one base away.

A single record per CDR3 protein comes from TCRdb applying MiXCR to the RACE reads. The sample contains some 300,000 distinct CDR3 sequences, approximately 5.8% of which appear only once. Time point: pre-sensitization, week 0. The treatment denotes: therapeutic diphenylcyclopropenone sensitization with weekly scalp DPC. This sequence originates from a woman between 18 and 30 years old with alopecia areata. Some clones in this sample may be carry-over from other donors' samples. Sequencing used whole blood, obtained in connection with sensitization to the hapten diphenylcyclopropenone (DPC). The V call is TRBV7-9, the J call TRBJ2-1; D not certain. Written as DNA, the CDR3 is TGTGCCAGCAGCTTCTCGGTGTCTCAGCAGTTCTTC. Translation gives CASSFSVSQQFF.